This T cell receptor beta chain appears in the sequencing data of a study of CD8 T cells in Susac syndrome (dated by TCRdb to the late 2010s). Context from the whole study: Whether CD8+ T cell activation and differentiation in Susac syndrome was antigen driven was tested using repertoire sequencing. Here is what the overall study found, with its caveats: The number of individuals in the TCR sequencing and HLA analysis was recognized as being relatively small.

RNA was extracted using the RNeasy kit, and roughly 0.5 to 1 ug of the RNA was reverse transcribed with random hexamers. The immunoSEQ multiplex PCR assay, which covers 54 Vbeta and 13 Jbeta segments, was used to amplify TCR beta CDR3 regions. To correct PCR amplification bias, a synthetic template baseline was used for both primer optimization and computational correction. Per the authors' processing: Reads were annotated to V, D and J genes according to IMGT and were analyzed with immunoSEQ Analyzer, with only productive sequences retained. Clonality was calculated as one minus the Shannon entropy normalized by log2 of the number of productive unique sequences. Public and private clones were assessed among the 100 most prevalent clones of each patient and control. Clones were defined as Susac-specific when absent from the healthy and MS cohorts, from roughly 1,000 published viral clones and from other ImmuneACCESS disease sequences. TCRdb reanalyzed the raw reads on its own, using fastp at Q25 for trimming and MiXCR for clone calling, and kept in-frame beta chains. Records with the same CDR3 protein are collapsed into one entry carrying the most frequent genes and DNA. The V and J calls reflect TCRdb's pipeline rather than the authors' work. The sample includes approximately 270,000 distinct CDR3 sequences, with 93% observed a single time. Roughly 0.07% of the sample rests with the top ten.

Concerning this clonotype itself: The specificity of this receptor is unknown. Base qualities are not recorded, but no much larger clone differs from it by a single base.

The germline V gene (reference sequence) provides CDR1 GTSNPN and CDR2 SVGIG. From the cysteine through the phenylalanine, the CDR3 covers 15 amino acids. The retained sequence is limited to the CDR3, 45 bases, with the frame set at the first base. V and J are trimmed by 2 bases and 0 bases, and the gene matches miss 4 bases of the junction. Peripheral blood CD8+ and CD4+ T cells from healthy donors, Susac syndrome patients and multiple sclerosis patients were profiled using high-throughput TCR beta sequencing. The multiple sclerosis controls were treatment-naive patients who had stable or active relapsing-remitting disease and met the revised McDonald criteria. CD8+ TEMRA cells were enriched by FACS, while bulk CD8+ and CD4+ T cells were purified by magnetic negative isolation. Blood was collected in EDTA tubes and processed within 24 hours, with PBMCs isolated through density gradient centrifugation. PBMCs intended for TCR sequencing were cryopreserved in liquid nitrogen and were subsequently thawed in a 37 degrees C water bath. A purity of at least 90% was achieved for sorted or isolated CD4+, CD8+ and CD8+ TEMRA cells.

This sequence uses TRBV30 and TRBJ2-3; TRBD2 fits 8 bases in the junction. Source material: CD4+ T cells from PBMCs. The sequence derives from a human donor with multiple sclerosis. The DNA reads TGTGCCTGGAGTTCCCCTAGCGGGAGCACAGATACGCAGTATTTT. This codes for CAWSSPSGSTDTQYF.